Detailed here is one T cell receptor (beta chain). Antigen: not known. Clones were sequenced by immunoSEQ multiplex PCR, and TCRdb holds only the in-frame ones, with some missing. Of over 80,000 clones listed, more than 60% are singletons. Unmatched junction bases numbered 5, after V lost 4 bases and J lost 3 bases. Germline V gene lookup returns CDR1 SNHLY and CDR2 FYNNEI. CDR3 length equals 15 residues. The data were obtained in a study of vaccination effects on CD4 cells after COVID-19. Across the whole study: Post-vaccine sampling occurred a median 72 days after the second dose.

Ahead of sequencing, the ViraFEST assay grew antigen-specific CD4+ T cells using viral peptide pools. Isolating CD4+ T cells followed 9 to 11 days of culture. The vaccine given was either BNT162b2 or mRNA-1273, in two doses. Among the vaccine recipients, none had a prior SARS-CoV-2 infection, and nucleocapsid antibodies were negative. After fewer than 2.5 million PBMC were placed in each well, they were cultured with around 10 IU/ml IL-2 and 10 ug/ml peptides. Researchers swapped half the medium for IL-2 medium on both days 3 and 7. This TCR was sampled from a human donor who received a COVID-19 vaccine. This chain uses TRBV2 with TRBJ2-2; 7 bases map to TRBD1. The sequencing used CD4+ T cells from PBMCs cultured with HCoV-OC43 spike peptides, collected after COVID-19 vaccination. Indicated subset: HCoV-OC43 spike overlapping peptide pool stimulation. CDR3 nucleotides: TGTGCCAGCAGTGCCCGGGACAGCTACACCGGGGAGCTGTTTTTT. It translates to CASSARDSYTGELFF.